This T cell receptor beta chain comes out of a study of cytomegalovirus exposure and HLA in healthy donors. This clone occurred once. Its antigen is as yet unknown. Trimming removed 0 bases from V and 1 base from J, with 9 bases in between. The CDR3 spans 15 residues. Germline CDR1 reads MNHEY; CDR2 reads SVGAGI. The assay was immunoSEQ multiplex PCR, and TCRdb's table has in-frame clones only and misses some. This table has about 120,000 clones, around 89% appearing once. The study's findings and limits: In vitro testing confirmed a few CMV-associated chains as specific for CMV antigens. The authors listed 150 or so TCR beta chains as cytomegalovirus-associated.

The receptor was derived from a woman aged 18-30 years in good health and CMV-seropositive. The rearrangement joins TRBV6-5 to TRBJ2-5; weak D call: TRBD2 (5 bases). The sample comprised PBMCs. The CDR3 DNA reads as TGTGCCAGCAGTTACTCGACTGGACTCCAAGAGACCCAGTACTTC. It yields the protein CASSYSTGLQETQYF.